The 22 T cell receptor beta chains below come from one sample, sequenced in a study of response to subunit inactivated influenza vaccine. A single record per CDR3 protein comes from TCRdb applying MiXCR to the RT-PCR reads. The sample lists around 470,000 distinct CDR3 sequences; 7.2% were seen once. Specimen: PBMCs from blood, collected less than 30 months after vaccination. The receptors stem from a man between 50 and 69 years old who received an inactivated influenza vaccine.

This clonotype was counted only a few times. The CDR3 sequence is CASSYSILTGSGANVLTF. The CDR3 coding sequence is TGTGCCAGCAGTTACTCGATCCTCACAGGTTCTGGGGCCAACGTCCTGACTTTC. The chain links TRBV6-2 or TRBV6-3 to TRBJ2-6; D perhaps matches TRBD1 (5 bases). V gave up 0 bases and J gave up 1 base, with 13 bases separating them. CDR3 length: 18 amino acids. Looked up from germline, CDR1 is MNHEY and CDR2 is SVGEGT.

This clonotype was found a few times. This chain links TRBV7-3 with TRBJ2-3; 10 bases fit TRBD1. With 5 bases clipped from V and 1 base from J, the junction kept 3 bases outside the gene matches. The CDR3 runs 15 residues. CDR1 is SGHTA, CDR2 FQGTGA, per germline. DNA for the CDR3: TGTGCCAGCAGCAAGACAGGGGGCGGCACAGATACGCAGTATTTT. This translates into CASSKTGGGTDTQYF.

This clonotype was seen a few times. This chain uses TRBV5-1 with TRBJ2-3; weak D call: TRBD1 (6 bases). There are 11 residues in the CDR3. In germline, CDR1 is SGHRS, CDR2 YFSETQ. With 5 bases removed from V and 14 bases from J, the gap between germline ends came to 15 bases. In DNA, the CDR3 is TGCGCCAGCAGAACTTCCGGACAGAGGTATTTT. Amino acid sequence: CASRTSGQRYF.

The chain carries TRBV5-1 and TRBJ2-1; 8 nucleotides agree with TRBD2. The germline V gene has CDR1 SGHRS and CDR2 YFSETQ. This CDR3 has 17 amino acids. With V trimmed by 0 bases and J by 0 bases, 5 bases remained unmatched. The CDR3 coding sequence is TGCGCCAGCAGCTTGGCAATTAGCGGGGACTCCTACAATGAGCAGTTCTTC. It specifies CASSLAISGDSYNEQFF. The variable domain in full, with the rest retrieved from reference TRBV5-1 and TRBJ2-1, is KAGVTQTPRYLIKTRGQQVTLSCSPISGHRSVSWYQQTPGQGLQFLFEYFSETQRNKGNFPGRFSGRQFSNSRSEMNVSTLELGDSALYLCASSLAISGDSYNEQFFGPGTRLTVL.

Many counts were recorded for this clonotype. The V call is TRBV4-3, the J call TRBJ1-5; TRBD1 is a possible D gene (5 bases). V gave up 4 bases and J gave up 0 bases, with 16 bases separating them. Per the germline V gene, CDR1 is LGHNA and CDR2 is YSLEER. CDR3 length: 17 residues. The CDR3 loop is CASSPTWGGNSNQPQHF. As DNA, the CDR3 is TGCGCCAGCAGCCCCACTTGGGGGGGGAATAGCAATCAGCCCCAGCATTTT.

The chain recombines TRBV10-3 with TRBJ2-3; tentatively, D is TRBD1 or TRBD2 (5 bases each). The CDR3 is 13 residues long. V was clipped by 10 bases and J by 1 base, with 12 bases between them. Germline V gene lookup returns CDR1 ENHRY and CDR2 SYGVKD. CDR3 coding DNA: TGTGCCACCAATGGGGGACGCACAGATACGCAGTATTTT. This codes for CATNGGRTDTQYF.

The chain combines TRBV2 with TRBJ2-3; TRBD1 might be the D (5 bases). The CDR3 runs 12 residues. The germline CDR1 and CDR2 sequences are SNHLY and FYNNEI. V was shortened by 7 bases and J by 6 bases, with 11 bases between the two germline ends. The CDR3 sequence: CASMQGGDTQYF. The DNA of the CDR3 is TGTGCCAGCATGCAGGGTGGCGATACGCAGTATTTT.

This clonotype was found a few times. The rearrangement joins TRBV20-1 to TRBJ2-5; 9 bases agree with TRBD2. From germline, CDR1 is DFQATT and CDR2 SNEGSKA (reference sequence). The CDR3 totals 16 residues. The V segment lost 6 bases and the J segment 5 bases; nucleotides outside the gene matches: 16. The CDR3 DNA reads as TGCAGTGCAACAAGGGGTGGACTAGCGAGGGGGGAGACCCAGTACTTC. It is translated as CSATRGGLARGETQYF.

The table lists this clonotype with a few counts. At one end the junction does not follow the germline gene, possibly because of a read error. J is TRBJ2-2 and V is TRBV7-7; D is uncertain. Germline values: CDR1 SSHAT, CDR2 FNYEAQ (reference sequence). The length of the CDR3 is 17 residues. CDR3 loop: CASSLSKGTANTGELFF. The CDR3 coding sequence is TGTGCTAGCAGCTTATCCAAGGGAACGGCGAACACCGGGGAGCTGTTTTTT.

Comment on this clonotype: One end of the junction is discordant with germline, which a read error may explain. V and J are TRBV12-3 or TRBV12-4 and TRBJ2-3; D gene ambiguous. The CDR3 sequence is 13 residues long. CDR3 bases: TGTACCAGCAGTTTTTATAGCACAGATACGCAGTATTTT. Protein product: CTSSFYSTDTQYF.

This chain joins TRBV6-5 and TRBJ2-4, with 10 bases that match TRBD1. The CDR3 contains 16 residues. Germline V gene sequence: CDR1 MNHEY, CDR2 SVGAGI. V was clipped by 4 bases and J by 6 bases; unmatched bases: 9. The CDR3 loop reads CASSSSGTGVLNIQYF. CDR3 DNA: TGTGCCAGCAGTTCCTCCGGGACAGGGGTTCTAAACATTCAGTACTTC.

This chain uses TRBV20-1 with TRBJ2-7, with D perhaps TRBD1 or TRBD2 (5 bases each). CDR1 DFQATT and CDR2 SNEGSKA come from the germline V gene (reference sequence). V was pared by 1 base and J by 1 base, with 11 bases between. There are 14 residues in the CDR3. CDR3 coding DNA: TGCAGTGCTAGAGTAAAGGGGAGATCCTACGAGCAGTACTTC. Translation: CSARVKGRSYEQYF.

This clonotype came up a few times. CDR3 region: CSGDSLTEKLFF. The CDR3 DNA reads as TGCAGTGGGGACAGCCTTACTGAAAAACTGTTTTTT. The chain employs TRBV20-1 and TRBJ1-4; 7 positions match TRBD1. The CDR3 covers 12 residues. Germline V gives CDR1 DFQATT, CDR2 SNEGSKA (reference sequence). Trimming removed 7 bases from V and 7 bases from J; junction bases left unmatched: 6.

This clonotype showed up just a few times. CDR3 sequence: CAISGDRKSNQPQHF. In DNA, the CDR3 is TGTGCCATCAGCGGGGACAGGAAGAGCAATCAGCCCCAGCATTTT. This chain uses TRBV10-3 with TRBJ1-5, with 8 bases lining up with TRBD1. This CDR3 spans 15 amino acids. Trimming removed 6 bases from V and 1 base from J; junction bases left unmatched: 5. Germline CDR1 is ENHRY and CDR2 is SYGVKD.

In its sample, this clonotype was seen a few times. The V and J genes are TRBV6-1 and TRBJ2-3, with D possibly TRBD2 on 6 matching bases. CDR3 length equals 16 residues. The V and J ends lost 3 bases and 2 bases respectively, with 15 bases between them. In germline, CDR1 is MNHNS, CDR2 SASEGT. The CDR3 here is CASSDLRRGYTDTQYF. The CDR3 DNA follows: TGTGCCAGCAGTGATTTGAGGCGGGGCTACACAGATACGCAGTATTTT.

The chain combines TRBV7-2 with TRBJ2-3; D is perhaps TRBD1 (5 bases). The germline V and J ends were trimmed by 5 bases and 0 bases, with 12 bases remaining between them. CDR1 is SGHTA and CDR2 is FQGNSA in the germline V gene. CDR3 size: 15 residues. CDR3 nucleotides: TGTGCCAGCAGCACCCCAGGGTCTAGCACAGATACGCAGTATTTT. This sequence encodes CASSTPGSSTDTQYF.

J is TRBJ1-6 and V is TRBV7-2; D is ambiguous. From germline, CDR1 is SGHTA and CDR2 FQGNSA. This CDR3 contains 13 residues. V lost 1 base, J lost 12 bases, and 10 bases lay in between. CDR3 bases: TGTGCCAGCAGCTTAGGGGCGGGGATACCCCTCCACTTT. Translated: CASSLGAGIPLHF. Complete variable domain (other parts from reference TRBV7-2 and TRBJ1-6): GAGVSQSPSNKVTEKGKDVELRCDPISGHTALYWYRQSLGQGLEFLIYFQGNSAPDKSGLPSDRFSAERTGGSVSTLTIQRTQQEDSAVYLCASSLGAGIPLHFGNGTRLTVT.

This clonotype was seen only a few times. J is TRBJ2-7 and V is TRBV20-1; tentative D call: TRBD1 (6 bases). Germline V gene data show CDR1 as DFQATT and CDR2 as SNEGSKA (reference sequence). The CDR3 has 12 residues. The V end lost 2 bases, the J end lost 3 bases, and 8 bases lay between the germline ends. This CDR3 is CSARSGVYEQYF. CDR3 DNA sequence: TGCAGTGCTAGATCAGGGGTCTACGAGCAGTACTTC.

This clonotype was picked up many times. The gene calls are TRBV7-2 and TRBJ2-7; tentative D call: TRBD2 (7 bases). Germline V gene data show CDR1 as SGHTA and CDR2 as FQGNSA. V lost 1 base and J lost 4, with 11 bases in between. There are 14 residues in the CDR3. The CDR3 protein is CASSLEGGGYEQYF. The CDR3 DNA is TGTGCCAGCAGCTTAGAGGGGGGGGGTTACGAGCAGTACTTC.

This clonotype was counted between two and nine times. The chain couples TRBV12-3 or TRBV12-4 to TRBJ2-1; 7 bases line up with TRBD2. Unmatched junction bases numbered 26, after V lost 7 bases and J lost 8 bases. CDR3 length equals 19 residues. The CDR3 DNA reads as TGTGCCAGCACCCGGTTATCTCCGGAGGGCCCCGGGAGGAGGTATGAGCAGTTCTTC. This gives the protein CASTRLSPEGPGRRYEQFF.

Ten or more counts support this clonotype. This chain connects TRBV20-1 to TRBJ1-5; 9 bases map to TRBD1. This CDR3 comprises 14 residues. CDR1 is DFQATT and CDR2 is SNEGSKA in the germline V gene (reference sequence). V was clipped by 2 bases and J by 2 bases; unmatched bases: 1. CDR3 loop: CSARRTGGNQPQHF. The CDR3 DNA reads as TGCAGTGCTAGAAGGACAGGGGGCAATCAGCCCCAGCATTTT.

This clonotype was counted at least ten times. This chain uses TRBV20-1 with TRBJ2-3; weak D call: TRBD1 (6 bases). This CDR3 has 14 amino acids. V gave up 5 bases and J gave up 0 bases, with 12 bases separating them. CDR1 and CDR2 (germline): DFQATT, SNEGSKA (reference sequence). In DNA, the CDR3 is TGCAGTGCTGGGGGCGGCAGGAGCACAGATACGCAGTATTTT. This encodes CSAGGGRSTDTQYF.